This is a list of T cell receptor beta chains from one sample in a study of shared clonotypes between healthy human individuals. Measured with immunoSEQ multiplex PCR; TCRdb has only the in-frame clones, and not every one. Of under 1 million clones in the sample, 80% to 95% were seen once. Material: naive CD8+ T cells sorted from blood. The origin of the receptors is a man aged 25 to 40 in good health. CDR3s include the opening cysteine and the closing phenylalanine or tryptophan. Each record gives: clone size, J gene, D gene, V gene, CDR3 protein, CDR3 DNA. D genes are given only for firm matches. Rows may omit the clone size; those that give it use once, few, many or a size class.

>-|TRBJ2-7|-|TRBV6-1
CASSELTTSDEQYF
TGTGCCAGCAGTGAACTGACCACCTCCGACGAGCAGTACTTC
>-|TRBJ1-5|-|TRBV11-2
CASSLGAGYQPQHF
TGTGCCAGCAGCTTAGGGGCAGGGTATCAGCCCCAGCATTTT
>-|TRBJ1-3|-|TRBV10-3
CAISDIKGISGNTIYF
TGTGCCATAAGTGATATAAAGGGGATCTCTGGAAACACCATATATTTT
>once|TRBJ1-1|-|TRBV7-9
CASSLGGAEAFF
TGTGCCAGCAGCTTAGGTGGGGCTGAAGCTTTCTTT
>-|TRBJ2-3|-|TRBV6-6
CASSLLSTDTQYF
TGTGCCAGCAGCTTGTTAAGCACAGATACGCAGTATTTT
>-|TRBJ1-5|-|TRBV7-2
CASSLPGSNQPQHF
TGTGCCAGCAGCTTACCAGGGAGTAATCAGCCCCAGCATTTT
>-|TRBJ1-4|-|TRBV2
CASSDRGEKLFF
TGTGCCAGCAGTGACCGAGGCGAAAAACTGTTTTTT
>-|TRBJ1-4|TRBD1|TRBV5-6
CASWLTGESEKLFF
TGTGCCAGCTGGTTGACAGGGGAATCTGAAAAACTGTTTTTT
>-|TRBJ2-7|-|TRBV27
CASSLWGSAYEQYF
TGTGCCAGCAGTTTATGGGGATCGGCGTACGAGCAGTACTTC
>-|TRBJ2-1|-|TRBV27
CASSFVGGEGNEQFF
TGTGCCAGCAGTTTCGTTGGCGGTGAGGGGAATGAGCAGTTCTTC
>-|TRBJ2-7|-|TRBV11-2
CASSQDNRDPLYEQYF
TGTGCCAGCAGCCAAGACAACCGGGACCCCCTCTACGAGCAGTACTTC
>-|TRBJ2-7|-|TRBV7-9
CASSSDSAYEQYF
TGTGCCAGCAGCTCGGACTCTGCCTACGAGCAGTACTTC
>-|TRBJ2-1|TRBD1|TRBV4-1
CASSQEWQGAVNEQFF
TGCGCCAGCAGCCAAGAATGGCAGGGGGCTGTGAATGAGCAGTTCTTC
>-|TRBJ1-1|-|TRBV7-9
CASSSSGVTTEAFF
TGTGCCAGCAGCTCCTCAGGGGTTACCACTGAAGCTTTCTTT